This T cell receptor beta chain stems from a study of a mutant IDH1 vaccine in newly diagnosed glioma. Background on the study: Patients got their first vaccination 4-6 weeks after radiotherapy alone, or with temozolomide cycles.

The method was immunoSEQ multiplex PCR; TCRdb's version includes in-frame clones alone and lacks a portion of them. The sample carries under 55,000 clones, roughly 90% recorded once. A remark on this clone: Its antigen is undetermined.

Germline V gene data show CDR1 as MNHNY and CDR2 as SVGAGI (reference sequence). The trim removed 6 bases at V and 6 bases at J, leaving 14 bases unmatched. The CDR3 is made up of 16 amino acids. The time point denotes: week 11, during vaccination. Doses consisted of 300 ug of mutant IDH1 20-mer peptide each, paired with topical imiquimod. The sequenced sample was PBMCs, obtained from a glioma patient whose treatment included an IDH1 peptide vaccine. The chain couples TRBV6-6 to TRBJ1-2, with 9 bases that match TRBD1. The TCR originated in a man aged 45-65 years with glioma. The DNA of the CDR3 is TGTGCCAGCAGGCTAACTGCCGGGACAGGGTTCCATGGCTACACCTTC. This sequence encodes CASRLTAGTGFHGYTF.